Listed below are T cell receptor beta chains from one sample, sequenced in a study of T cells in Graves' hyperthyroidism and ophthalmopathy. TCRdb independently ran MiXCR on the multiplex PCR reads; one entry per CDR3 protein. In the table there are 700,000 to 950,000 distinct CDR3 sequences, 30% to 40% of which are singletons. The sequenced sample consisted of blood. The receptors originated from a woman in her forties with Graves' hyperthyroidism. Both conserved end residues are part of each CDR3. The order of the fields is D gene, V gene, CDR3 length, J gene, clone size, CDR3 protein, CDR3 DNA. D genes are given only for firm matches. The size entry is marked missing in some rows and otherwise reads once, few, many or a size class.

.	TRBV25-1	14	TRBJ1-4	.	CASSRDQGNEKLFF	TGTGCCAGCAGCCGGGACCAGGGGAATGAAAAACTGTTTTTT
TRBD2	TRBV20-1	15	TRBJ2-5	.	CSAMGLAGELETQYF	TGCAGTGCTATGGGGCTAGCGGGAGAACTTGAGACCCAGTACTTC
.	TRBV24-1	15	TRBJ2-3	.	CATRPSGLSTDTQYF	TGTGCCACCAGACCGTCTGGGCTTTCCACAGATACGCAGTATTTT
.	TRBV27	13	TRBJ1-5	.	CASSLGLIQPQHF	TGTGCCAGCAGTTTAGGACTTATCCAGCCCCAGCATTTT
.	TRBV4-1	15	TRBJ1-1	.	CASSQVLYSHTEAFF	TGCGCCAGCAGCCAAGTGCTGTATTCCCACACTGAAGCTTTCTTT
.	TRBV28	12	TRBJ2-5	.	CASSPWDTWKYF	TGTGCCAGCAGCCCCTGGGACACGTGGAAGTACTTC
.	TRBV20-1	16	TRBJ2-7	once	CSARDKAVIPLYEQYF	TGCAGTGCTAGAGATAAAGCGGTAATTCCCCTCTACGAGCAGTACTTC
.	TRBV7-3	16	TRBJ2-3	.	CASSLMGAGSTDTQYF	TGTGCCAGCAGCTTAATGGGGGCTGGGAGCACAGATACGCAGTATTTT
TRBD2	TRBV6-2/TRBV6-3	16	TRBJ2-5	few	CASSSRRSGGQETQYF	TGTGCCAGCAGCTCCCGGAGAAGCGGGGGCCAAGAGACCCAGTACTTC
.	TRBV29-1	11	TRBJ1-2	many	CSVADTSDDTF	TGCAGCGTGGCCGACACCTCCGATGACACCTTC